This T cell receptor beta chain was recorded in a study of cytomegalovirus exposure and HLA in healthy donors. Study results and caveats: Several top significant clusters appeared, in a later analysis, to be linked to common viral pathogens.

As concerns this clone: Its specificity is not known. This sample includes further DNA sequences coding for the same CDR3.

Primers included in the PCR were 60 Vbeta and 13 Jbeta primers. Assay: immunoSEQ multiplex PCR; the TCRdb copy retains only in-frame clones and omits some. The sample records 150,000 to 180,000 clones, about 80% being singletons. The V gene's germline CDR1 is SGHRS and CDR2 YFSETQ. Trimming stripped 0 bases from V and 1 base from J, with 7 bases between. This CDR3 region has 14 residues. The specimen sequenced was PBMCs. The receptor was derived from a woman between 40 and 50 years old in good health and CMV-seronegative. The chain has TRBV5-1 and TRBJ1-1; D uncertain. The CDR3 DNA is TGCGCCAGCAGCTTGGCCGGCGGGAACACTGAAGCTTTCTTT. It codes for CASSLAGGNTEAFF.